This T cell receptor beta chain was profiled in a study of CD8 T cells in ankylosing spondylitis. Study-wide points: Fewer than ten highly homologous variants made up a TCR beta motif that seemed to typify ankylosing spondylitis blood. The study looked at matched synovial fluid samples from ankylosing spondylitis patients. Disease-linked clones were reported to be significantly enriched there. Reactive arthritis synovial fluid and blood previously showed some of these motif variants. Disease-linked clones, CD8+, were relatively rare in peripheral blood.

Of note for this clonotype: The target antigen is unknown.

V was shortened by 5 bases and J by 1 base, with 19 bases between the two germline ends. This CDR3 is built from 17 residues. Germline CDR1 is MGHDK and CDR2 is SYGVNS. TCRdb re-called the 5' RACE reads through MiXCR, storing one row per CDR3 protein. The sample lists just under 350,000 distinct CDR3 sequences, about 15% occurring once. The material sequenced was blood, either unsorted or a sorted T cell fraction (not recorded which). The chain uses TRBV25-1 and TRBJ2-3; a possible D gene is TRBD2 (6 bases). The sequence came from a male donor with ankylosing spondylitis or in good health (not recorded which). The CDR3: CASSPRDSFSRTDTQYF. CDR3 DNA sequence: TGTGCCAGCAGTCCTCGGGACTCCTTTTCCCGCACAGATACGCAGTATTTT.